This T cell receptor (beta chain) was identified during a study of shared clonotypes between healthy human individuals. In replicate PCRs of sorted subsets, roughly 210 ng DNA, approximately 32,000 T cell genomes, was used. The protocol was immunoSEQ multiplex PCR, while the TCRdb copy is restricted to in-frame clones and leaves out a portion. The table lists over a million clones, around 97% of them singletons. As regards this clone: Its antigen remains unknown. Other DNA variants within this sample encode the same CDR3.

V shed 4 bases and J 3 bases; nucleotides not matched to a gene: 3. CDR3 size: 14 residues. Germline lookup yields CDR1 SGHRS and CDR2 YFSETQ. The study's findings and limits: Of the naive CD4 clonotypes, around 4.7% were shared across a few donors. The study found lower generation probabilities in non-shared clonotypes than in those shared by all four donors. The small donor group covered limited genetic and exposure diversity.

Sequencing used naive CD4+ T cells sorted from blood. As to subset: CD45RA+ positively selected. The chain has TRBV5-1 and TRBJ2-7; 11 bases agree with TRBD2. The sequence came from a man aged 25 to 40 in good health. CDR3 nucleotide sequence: TGCGCCAGCAGCCGTACTAGCGGGAGCTACGAGCAGTACTTC. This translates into CASSRTSGSYEQYF.